Here is one T cell receptor (beta chain) with its context. Its antigen is not identified. The CDR3 is 15 amino acids. Germline V gives CDR1 SGHKS, CDR2 YYEKEE (reference sequence). V lost 3 bases and J 1 base, leaving 14 bases between the germline ends. The data were obtained in a study of brain T cells in children with intractable seizures. Study conclusions and caveats: Patients' HCMV serostatus was unknown; virus specificity rests on CDR3 similarity alone.

Time point: blood from clinic visit 5 months post-surgery; TSC patient then seizure free. Before surgery, patients took at least one anti-epileptic drug. Only in-frame clones appear in the TCRdb table, and some are missing; sequencing was by immunoSEQ multiplex PCR. Of 300,000 to 400,000 clones detected, about 93% appear once; the ten largest clones hold under 7%. This material consisted of peripheral blood, taken around 5 months after surgery. The TCR was taken from a boy younger than two with tuberous sclerosis and intractable seizures. The chain carries TRBV5-5 and TRBJ2-7; D is uncertain. CDR3 coding DNA: TGTGCCAGCAGCTCCCTGCGAGACGGGTCCTACGAGCAGTACTTC. This codes for CASSSLRDGSYEQYF.